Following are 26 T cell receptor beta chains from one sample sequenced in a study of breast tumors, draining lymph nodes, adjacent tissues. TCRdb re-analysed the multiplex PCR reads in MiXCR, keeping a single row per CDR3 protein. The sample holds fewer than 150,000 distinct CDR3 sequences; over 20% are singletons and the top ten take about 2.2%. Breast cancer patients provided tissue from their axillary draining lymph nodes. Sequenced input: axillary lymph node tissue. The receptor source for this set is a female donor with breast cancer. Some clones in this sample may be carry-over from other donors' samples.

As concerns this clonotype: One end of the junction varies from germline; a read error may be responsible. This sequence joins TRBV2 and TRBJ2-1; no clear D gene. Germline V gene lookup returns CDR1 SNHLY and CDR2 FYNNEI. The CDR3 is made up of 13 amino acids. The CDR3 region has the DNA TGTGCCAGCAGTGAAAGGGAAAATAATGAGCGGTTCTTC. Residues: CASSERENNERFF.

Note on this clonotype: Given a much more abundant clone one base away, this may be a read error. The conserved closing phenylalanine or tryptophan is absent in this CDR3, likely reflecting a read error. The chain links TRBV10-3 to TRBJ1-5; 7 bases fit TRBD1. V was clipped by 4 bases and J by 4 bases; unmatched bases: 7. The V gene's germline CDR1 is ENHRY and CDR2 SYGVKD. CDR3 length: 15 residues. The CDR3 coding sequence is TGTGCCATCAGTGTGGGACAGACTCCTAATCAGCCCCAGCATCTT. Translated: CAISVGQTPNQPQHL.

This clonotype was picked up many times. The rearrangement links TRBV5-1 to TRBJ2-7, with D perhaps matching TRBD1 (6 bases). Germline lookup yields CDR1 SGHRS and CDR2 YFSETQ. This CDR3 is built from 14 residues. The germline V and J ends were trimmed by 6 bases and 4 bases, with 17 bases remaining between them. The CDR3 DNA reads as TGCGCCAGCACCCCCGGGACATGGCTTTACGAGCAGTACTTC. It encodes CASTPGTWLYEQYF. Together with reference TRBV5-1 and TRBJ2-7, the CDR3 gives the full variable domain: KAGVTQTPRYLIKTRGQQVTLSCSPISGHRSVSWYQQTPGQGLQFLFEYFSETQRNKGNFPGRFSGRQFSNSRSEMNVSTLELGDSALYLCASTPGTWLYEQYFGPGTRLTVT.

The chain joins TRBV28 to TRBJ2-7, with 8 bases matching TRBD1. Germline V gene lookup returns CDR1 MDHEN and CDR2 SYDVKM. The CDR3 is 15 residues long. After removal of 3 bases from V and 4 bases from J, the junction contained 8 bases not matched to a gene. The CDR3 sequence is CASSFAGTGGYEQYF. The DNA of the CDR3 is TGTGCCAGCAGTTTCGCCGGGACAGGCGGGTACGAGCAGTACTTC.

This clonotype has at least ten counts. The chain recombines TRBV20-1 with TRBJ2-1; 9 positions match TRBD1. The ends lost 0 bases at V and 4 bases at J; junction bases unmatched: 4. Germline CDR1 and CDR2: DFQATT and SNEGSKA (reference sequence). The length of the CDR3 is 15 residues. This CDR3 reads CSARDPGQGYNEQFF. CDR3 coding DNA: TGCAGTGCTAGAGATCCGGGACAGGGTTACAATGAGCAGTTCTTC.

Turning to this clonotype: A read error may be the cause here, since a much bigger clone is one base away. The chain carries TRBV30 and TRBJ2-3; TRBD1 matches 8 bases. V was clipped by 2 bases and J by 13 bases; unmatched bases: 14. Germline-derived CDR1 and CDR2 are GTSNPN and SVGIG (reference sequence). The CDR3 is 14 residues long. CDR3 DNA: TGTGCCTGGAGTTCGACAACCGGGACAGGAAGAGAGTATTTT. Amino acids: CAWSSTTGTGREYF. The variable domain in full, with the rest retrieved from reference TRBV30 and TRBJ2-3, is SQTIHQWPATLVQPVGSPLSLECTVEGTSNPNLYWYRQAAGRGLQLLFYSVGIGQISSEVPQNLSASRPQDRQFILSSKKLLLSDSGFYLCAWSSTTGTGREYFGPGTRLTVL.

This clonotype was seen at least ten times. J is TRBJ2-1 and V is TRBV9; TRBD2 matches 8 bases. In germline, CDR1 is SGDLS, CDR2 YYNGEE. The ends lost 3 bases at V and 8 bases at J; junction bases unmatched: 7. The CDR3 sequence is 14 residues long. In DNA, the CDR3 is TGTGCCAGCAGCGAGGGACTAGTAGACGATGAGCAGTTCTTC. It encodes CASSEGLVDDEQFF. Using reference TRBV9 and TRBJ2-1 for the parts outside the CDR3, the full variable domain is DSGVTQTPKHLITATGQRVTLRCSPRSGDLSVYWYQQSLDQGLQFLIQYYNGEERAKGNILERFSAQQFPDLHSELNLSSLELGDSALYFCASSEGLVDDEQFFGPGTRLTVL.

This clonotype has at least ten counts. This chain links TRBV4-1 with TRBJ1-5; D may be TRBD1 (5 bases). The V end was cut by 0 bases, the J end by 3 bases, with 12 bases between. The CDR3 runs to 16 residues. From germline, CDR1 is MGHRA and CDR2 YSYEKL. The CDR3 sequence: CASSQDGGTVNQPQHF. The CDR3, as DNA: TGCGCCAGCAGCCAAGATGGGGGAACAGTCAATCAGCCCCAGCATTTT.

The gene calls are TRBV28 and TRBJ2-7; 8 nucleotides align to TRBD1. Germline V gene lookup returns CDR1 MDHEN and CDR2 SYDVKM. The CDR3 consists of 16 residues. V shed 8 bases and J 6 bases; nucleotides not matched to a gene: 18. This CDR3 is CASRPWGGRGRVEQYF. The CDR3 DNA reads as TGTGCCAGCCGGCCATGGGGAGGCAGGGGGCGCGTCGAGCAGTACTTC.

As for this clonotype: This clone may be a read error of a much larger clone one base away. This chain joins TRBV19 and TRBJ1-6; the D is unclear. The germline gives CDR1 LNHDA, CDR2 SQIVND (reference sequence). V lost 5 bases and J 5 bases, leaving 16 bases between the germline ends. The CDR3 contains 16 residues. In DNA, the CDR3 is TGTGCCAGTAGTGGACCCGGGTCTCACGATAATTCACCCCTCCACTTT. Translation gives CASSGPGSHDNSPLHF.

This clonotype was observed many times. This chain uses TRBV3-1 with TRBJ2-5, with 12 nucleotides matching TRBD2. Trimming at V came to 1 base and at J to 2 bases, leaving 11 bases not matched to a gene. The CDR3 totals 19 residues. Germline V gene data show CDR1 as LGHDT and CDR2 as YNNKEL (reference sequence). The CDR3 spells CASSQVASGRGWGQETQYF. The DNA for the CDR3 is TGTGCCAGCAGCCAAGTCGCTAGCGGGAGGGGATGGGGACAAGAGACCCAGTACTTC.

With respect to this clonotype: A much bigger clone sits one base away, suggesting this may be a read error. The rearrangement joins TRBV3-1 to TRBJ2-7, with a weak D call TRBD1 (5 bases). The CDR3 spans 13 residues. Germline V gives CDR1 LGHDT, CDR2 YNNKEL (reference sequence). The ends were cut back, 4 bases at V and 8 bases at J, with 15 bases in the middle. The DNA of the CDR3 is TGTGCCAGCAGCCGAAACCCAGGGTACAAGCAGTACTTC. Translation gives CASSRNPGYKQYF.

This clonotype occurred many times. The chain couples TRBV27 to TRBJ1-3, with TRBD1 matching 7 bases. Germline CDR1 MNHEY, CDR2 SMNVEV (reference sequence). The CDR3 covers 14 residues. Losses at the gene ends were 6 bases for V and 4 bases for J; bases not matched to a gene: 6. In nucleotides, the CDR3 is TGTGCCAGCAGACTCACAGGGGCGGGAAACACCATATATTTT. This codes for CASRLTGAGNTIYF.

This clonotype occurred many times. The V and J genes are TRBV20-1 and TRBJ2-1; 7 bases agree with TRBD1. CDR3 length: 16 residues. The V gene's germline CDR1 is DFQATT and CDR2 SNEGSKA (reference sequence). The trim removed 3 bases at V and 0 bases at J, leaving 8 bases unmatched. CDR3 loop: CSASPKGAFSYNEQFF. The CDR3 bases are TGCAGTGCTAGCCCAAAGGGGGCCTTCTCCTACAATGAGCAGTTCTTC.

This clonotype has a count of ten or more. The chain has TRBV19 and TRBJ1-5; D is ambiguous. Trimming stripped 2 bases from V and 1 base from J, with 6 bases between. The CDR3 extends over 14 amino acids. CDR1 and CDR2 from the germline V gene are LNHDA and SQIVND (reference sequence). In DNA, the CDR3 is TGTGCCAGTAGTATACGAGGGAGCAATCAGCCCCAGCATTTT. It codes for CASSIRGSNQPQHF.

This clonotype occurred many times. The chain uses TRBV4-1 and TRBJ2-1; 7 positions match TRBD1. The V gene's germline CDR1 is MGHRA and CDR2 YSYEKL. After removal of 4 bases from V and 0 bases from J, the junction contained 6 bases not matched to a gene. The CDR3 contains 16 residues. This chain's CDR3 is CASSRAGGPSYNEQFF. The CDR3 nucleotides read TGCGCCAGCAGCCGAGCAGGGGGTCCCTCCTACAATGAGCAGTTCTTC.

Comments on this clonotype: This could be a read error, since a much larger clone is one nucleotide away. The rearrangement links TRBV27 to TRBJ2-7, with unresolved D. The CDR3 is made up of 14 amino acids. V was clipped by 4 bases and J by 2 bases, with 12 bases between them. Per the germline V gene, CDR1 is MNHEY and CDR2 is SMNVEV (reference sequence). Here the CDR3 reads CASSYNVPAYEQYF. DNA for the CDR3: TGTGCCAGCAGTTATAATGTCCCCGCCTACGAGCAGTACTTC.

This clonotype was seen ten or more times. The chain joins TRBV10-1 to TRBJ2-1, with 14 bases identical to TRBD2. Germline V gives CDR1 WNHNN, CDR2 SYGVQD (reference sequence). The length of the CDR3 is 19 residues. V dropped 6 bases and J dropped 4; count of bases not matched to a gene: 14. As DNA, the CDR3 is TGCGCCAGCAGCAAGACTAGCGGGAGGGCCGGAGTAAGATACAATGAGCAGTTCTTC. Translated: CASSKTSGRAGVRYNEQFF.

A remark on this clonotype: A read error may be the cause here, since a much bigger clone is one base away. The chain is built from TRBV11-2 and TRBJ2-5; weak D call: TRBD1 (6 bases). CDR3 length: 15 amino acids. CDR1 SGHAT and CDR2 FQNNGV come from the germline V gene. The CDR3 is CASSPTGDLQGTQYF. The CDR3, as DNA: TGTGCCAGCAGCCCGACAGGTGATCTCCAAGGGACCCAGTACTTC.

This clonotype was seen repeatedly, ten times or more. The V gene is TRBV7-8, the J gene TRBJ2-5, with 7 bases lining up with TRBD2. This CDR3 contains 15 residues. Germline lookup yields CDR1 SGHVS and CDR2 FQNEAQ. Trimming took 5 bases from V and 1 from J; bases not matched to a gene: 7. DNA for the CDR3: TGTGCCAGCAGCGATTACGGGGGGTCCCAAGAGACCCAGTACTTC. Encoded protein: CASSDYGGSQETQYF.

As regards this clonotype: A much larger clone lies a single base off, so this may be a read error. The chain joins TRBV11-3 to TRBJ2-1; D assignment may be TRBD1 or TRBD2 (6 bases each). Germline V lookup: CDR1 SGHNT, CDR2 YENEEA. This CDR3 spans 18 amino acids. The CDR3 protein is CASSLGAGGGLSYNEQLF. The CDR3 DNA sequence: TGTGCCAGCAGCTTAGGTGCCGGGGGCGGACTCTCCTACAATGAGCAGCTCTTC.

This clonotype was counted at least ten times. The CDR3 sequence: CSVEDPQGLAGGWAQETQYF. The CDR3 DNA sequence: TGCAGCGTTGAAGATCCCCAGGGGCTAGCGGGAGGGTGGGCCCAAGAGACCCAGTACTTC. V usage is TRBV29-1 and J usage is TRBJ2-5; 12 nucleotides agree with TRBD2. The CDR3 spans 20 residues. Germline V gene sequence: CDR1 SQVTM, CDR2 ANQGSEA. Germline trimming cut 0 bases from V and 1 base from J; bases unmatched to any gene: 15.

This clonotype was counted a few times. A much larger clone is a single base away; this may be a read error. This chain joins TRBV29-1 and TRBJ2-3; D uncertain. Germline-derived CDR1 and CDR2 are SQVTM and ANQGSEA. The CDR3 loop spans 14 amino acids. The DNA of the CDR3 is TGCAGCGTTGAGGCGGATTTGTTCACAGATACGCGGTATTTT. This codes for CSVEADLFTDTRYF.

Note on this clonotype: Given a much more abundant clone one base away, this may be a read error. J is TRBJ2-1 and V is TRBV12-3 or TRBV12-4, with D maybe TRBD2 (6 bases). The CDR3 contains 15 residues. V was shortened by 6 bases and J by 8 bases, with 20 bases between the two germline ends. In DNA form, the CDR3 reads TGTGCCAGCAGCCCCCATGGGGGGATGTCCGATGAGCAGTTCTTC. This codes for CASSPHGGMSDEQFF.

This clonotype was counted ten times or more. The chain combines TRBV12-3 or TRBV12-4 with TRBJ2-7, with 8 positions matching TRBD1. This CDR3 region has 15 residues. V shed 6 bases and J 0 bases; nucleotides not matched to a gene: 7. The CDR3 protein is CASRGTGLSSYEQYF. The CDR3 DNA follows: TGTGCCAGCAGGGGGACAGGTCTTAGCTCCTACGAGCAGTACTTC.

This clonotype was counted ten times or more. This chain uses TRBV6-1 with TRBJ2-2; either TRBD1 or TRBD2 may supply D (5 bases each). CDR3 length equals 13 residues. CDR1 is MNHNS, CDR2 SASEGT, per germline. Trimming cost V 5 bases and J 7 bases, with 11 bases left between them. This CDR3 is CASSWDLGGELFF. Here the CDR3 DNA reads TGTGCCAGCAGTTGGGACCTGGGCGGGGAGCTGTTTTTT.